A single sample gave rise to the 15 T cell receptor beta chains below, sequenced in a study of blood T cell repertoires in COVID-19. Assay used: immunoSEQ multiplex PCR; TCRdb lists only in-frame clones, some missing. Here the sample spans 200,000 to 250,000 clones, more than 65% being singletons. The sequenced sample was peripheral blood. These receptors all come from a man in his fifties or sixties with active or convalescent COVID-19.

This clone has only one observation. For the CDR3, the DNA is TGTGCCACCCTCAATTGGGGACGCGGGACAGCTCCATACAGCACTGAAGCTTTCTTT. Its translation: CATLNWGRGTAPYSTEAFF. This rearrangement joins TRBV10-3 to TRBJ1-1; 7 bases align to TRBD1. The CDR3 covers 19 residues. Germline CDR1 is ENHRY and CDR2 is SYGVKD. Trimming cost V 10 bases and J 4 bases; bases outside gene matches: 27.

The rearrangement uses TRBV2 and TRBJ1-5, with no clear D. Germline CDR1 SNHLY, CDR2 FYNNEI. The V end lost 3 bases, the J end lost 6 bases, and 9 bases lay between the germline ends. The CDR3 is 13 amino acids. The CDR3 DNA sequence: TGTGCCAGCAGTGATAGAGCGGGTCAGCCCCAGCATTTT. Protein: CASSDRAGQPQHF.

The rearrangement uses TRBV19 and TRBJ1-3; D is unclear. Germline V gives CDR1 LNHDA, CDR2 SQIVND (reference sequence). V lost 7 bases and J lost 0, with 16 bases in between. The CDR3 length is 16 residues. The CDR3 region has the DNA TGTGCCAGTACTAGAACCCGCCGATACTCTGGAAACACCATATATTTT. Translation: CASTRTRRYSGNTIYF.

V gene TRBV30 combines with J gene TRBJ1-3, with D possibly matching TRBD1 (6 bases). Germline CDR1 is GTSNPN and CDR2 is SVGIG (reference sequence). The CDR3 has 18 residues. Trimming stripped 3 bases from V and 0 bases from J, with 21 bases between. This CDR3 is CAWRALRGGINSGNTIYF. DNA for the CDR3: TGTGCCTGGAGGGCCCTGAGGGGGGGAATCAACTCTGGAAACACCATATATTTT.

J is TRBJ2-7 and V is TRBV4-2; 9 nucleotides align to TRBD2. The CDR3 sequence is 17 residues long. Trimming cost V 4 bases and J 3 bases; bases outside gene matches: 13. CDR1 and CDR2 from the germline V gene are LGHNA and YNFKEQ. The CDR3 coding sequence is TGTGCCAGCAGCCTCGCTAGCGGGATAAAGGCAGACTACGAGCAGTACTTC. This gives the protein CASSLASGIKADYEQYF.

The J gene is TRBJ1-2, the V gene TRBV11-2; no clear D gene. Germline-derived CDR1 and CDR2 are SGHAT and FQNNGV. This CDR3 is built from 14 residues. Trimming left V 4 bases short and J 1 base short, with 10 bases between. The CDR3 reads CASSSPRVNYGYTF. The CDR3 DNA is TGTGCCAGCAGCTCCCCACGAGTTAACTATGGCTACACCTTC.

The genes are TRBV2 and TRBJ2-1; 11 nucleotides align to TRBD2. The CDR3 runs 16 residues. The germline gives CDR1 SNHLY, CDR2 FYNNEI. V lost 4 bases to trimming and J lost 7 bases; unmatched junction nucleotides: 9. The CDR3 reads CASSGRSGRAVNEQFF. CDR3 coding DNA: TGTGCCAGCAGTGGACGTAGCGGGAGGGCCGTGAATGAGCAGTTCTTC.

The genes are TRBV2 and TRBJ2-1; no clear D gene. V dropped 1 base and J dropped 7 bases, with 23 bases sitting between them. The CDR3 length is 18 residues. Per germline, CDR1 SNHLY and CDR2 FYNNEI. The DNA for the CDR3 is TGTGCCAGCAGTGAAGGTGTAGGATCGAGCGTCCCTGGGAATGAGCAGTTCTTC. It is translated as CASSEGVGSSVPGNEQFF.

V gene TRBV3-1 (or the pseudogene TRBV3-2) combines with J gene TRBJ2-6, with a possible D match to TRBD2 (5 bases). The CDR3 spans 15 residues. Germline CDR1 is LGHDT and CDR2 is YNNKEL (reference sequence). The V end lost 3 bases, the J end lost 2 bases, and 8 bases lay between the germline ends. CDR3 nucleotide sequence: TGTGCCAGCAGCCAGGAGGTGGCTGGGGCCAACGTCCTGACTTTC. Residues: CASSQEVAGANVLTF.

The chain carries TRBV29-1 and TRBJ1-1; D uncertain. Per the germline V gene, CDR1 is SQVTM and CDR2 is ANQGSEA. V lost 7 bases and J lost 11, with 17 bases in between. The CDR3 is 11 amino acids. The chain's CDR3 is CSAQQSFWAFF. The CDR3 DNA reads as TGCAGCGCTCAACAGTCCTTCTGGGCTTTCTTT.

The chain combines TRBV6-5 with TRBJ1-1, with D possibly TRBD1 on 6 matching bases. Trimming pared 1 base from V and 4 bases from J, leaving 7 bases between. This CDR3 has 13 amino acids. Per germline, CDR1 MNHEY and CDR2 SVGAGI. CDR3 protein: CASSYFRGTEAFF. CDR3 nucleotides: TGTGCCAGCAGTTACTTCAGGGGCACTGAAGCTTTCTTT.

V is TRBV4-1 and J is TRBJ1-6, with 7 bases lining up with TRBD1. Trimming cost V 1 base and J 8 bases; bases outside gene matches: 11. Germline CDR1 and CDR2: MGHRA and YSYEKL. The CDR3 consists of 17 residues. As DNA, the CDR3 is TGCGCCAGCAGCCAAGTCGCTCGACAGGGAAGGGATTCACCCCTCCACTTT. The encoded protein is CASSQVARQGRDSPLHF.

The chain couples TRBV7-9 to TRBJ2-2; D might be TRBD1 (6 bases). This CDR3 region has 14 residues. The V gene lost 3 bases and the J gene lost 4 bases, with 9 bases spanning the gap. CDR1 and CDR2 (germline): SEHNR, FQNEAQ (reference sequence). The CDR3, as DNA: TGTGCCAGCAGCTTTAGGGGGTCCACCGGGGAGCTGTTTTTT. This sequence encodes CASSFRGSTGELFF.

This rearrangement joins TRBV7-9 to TRBJ2-7; D is perhaps TRBD1 (6 bases). Deletions cut 3 bases from V and 6 bases from J, with 15 bases between. Per germline, CDR1 SEHNR and CDR2 FQNEAQ (reference sequence). This CDR3 contains 14 residues. CDR3 loop: CASSFPGALLEQYF. The CDR3 DNA follows: TGTGCCAGCAGCTTTCCAGGGGCTCTACTCGAGCAGTACTTC.

The chain links TRBV6-2 or TRBV6-3 to TRBJ1-6; D not certain. The CDR3 totals 14 residues. Trimming removed 4 bases from V and 7 bases from J, with 11 bases in between. Germline V lookup: CDR1 MNHEY, CDR2 SVGEGT. This CDR3 reads CASSWAASNSPLHF. CDR3 coding DNA: TGTGCCAGCAGTTGGGCAGCTAGCAATTCACCCCTCCACTTT.